These 24 T cell receptor beta chains were sequenced from one sample in a study of blood T cell repertoires in COVID-19. Clones were sequenced by immunoSEQ multiplex PCR, and TCRdb holds only the in-frame ones, with some missing. The repertoire holds some 140,000 clones, with about 88% as singletons. The material sequenced was peripheral blood. Every receptor here comes from a woman older than 75 with acute or convalescent COVID-19.

The DNA of the CDR3 is TGTGCCAGCAGTGGGACAGGGGGAATGGTTCAGCCCCAGCATTTT. Amino acids: CASSGTGGMVQPQHF. This rearrangement joins TRBV2 to TRBJ1-5; TRBD1 matches 10 bases. V gave up 4 bases and J gave up 6 bases; unmatched junction bases: 6. Germline assignment: CDR1 SNHLY and CDR2 FYNNEI. There are 15 residues in the CDR3. The full variable domain, rest sourced from reference TRBV2 and TRBJ1-5, is EPEVTQTPSHQVTQMGQEVILRCVPISNHLYFYWYRQILGQKVEFLVSFYNNEISEKSEIFDDQFSVERPDGSNFTLKIRSTKLEDSAMYFCASSGTGGMVQPQHFGDGTRLSIL.

This clone was counted once. CDR3 sequence reads: CASSGRTGRSQETQYF. The CDR3 DNA is TGTGCCAGCAGCGGTCGGACAGGTCGGTCCCAAGAGACCCAGTACTTC. The gene calls are TRBV9 and TRBJ2-5, with TRBD1 matching 7 bases. V was pared by 3 bases and J by 1 base, with 9 bases of the junction left unmatched. Germline lookup yields CDR1 SGDLS and CDR2 YYNGEE. CDR3 length equals 16 residues.

This chain connects TRBV6-2 or TRBV6-3 to TRBJ2-5; 8 bases are a match to TRBD2. This CDR3 is built from 16 residues. V lost 2 bases and J lost 5; bases outside the gene matches: 10. From germline, CDR1 is MNHEY and CDR2 SVGEGT. The CDR3, as DNA: TGTGCCAGCAGTTACCCCCCCAGCGGGGGAAGGGAGACCCAGTACTTC. Translation gives CASSYPPSGGRETQYF.

The V and J genes are TRBV30 and TRBJ1-2; D is ambiguous. Per the germline V gene, CDR1 is GTSNPN and CDR2 is SVGIG (reference sequence). Trimming took 1 base from V and 5 from J, leaving 8 bases between them. CDR3 length equals 12 residues. The CDR3 loop reads CAWSARSYGYTF. In DNA, the CDR3 is TGTGCCTGGAGTGCCCGTAGTTATGGCTACACCTTC.

The chain has TRBV18 and TRBJ1-6; D is unresolved. The CDR3 covers 14 residues. The germline CDR1 and CDR2 sequences are KGHSH and LQKENI. Trimming left V 4 bases short and J 6 bases short, with 10 bases between. CDR3 DNA sequence: TGTGCCAGCTCACTGGGAGCCGGTAATTCACCCCTCCACTTT. It codes for CASSLGAGNSPLHF.

This clone was counted ten times or more. This chain links TRBV9 with TRBJ1-6; 10 nucleotides line up with TRBD1. The junction had 7 bases not matched to a gene; V was cut back by 4 bases and J by 12 bases. CDR3 length equals 14 residues. Germline V gene data show CDR1 as SGDLS and CDR2 as YYNGEE. This CDR3 reads CASSPGTGALPLHF. Here the CDR3 DNA reads TGTGCCAGCAGCCCAGGGACAGGGGCCCTACCCCTCCACTTT.

V gene TRBV9 combines with J gene TRBJ2-5, with 9 bases lining up with TRBD1. Germline V gene lookup returns CDR1 SGDLS and CDR2 YYNGEE. The CDR3 runs to 15 residues. Losses at the gene ends were 3 bases for V and 5 bases for J; bases not matched to a gene: 8. The CDR3 DNA follows: TGTGCCAGCAGCGCACAGGGGGCAGGGGCGGAGACCCAGTACTTC. Its translation: CASSAQGAGAETQYF.

This clone was picked up one time. The rearrangement uses TRBV10-3 and TRBJ1-2; a possible D gene is TRBD1 (6 bases). The CDR3 has 17 residues. The V gene lost 3 bases and the J gene lost 1 base, with 18 bases spanning the gap. The germline CDR1 and CDR2 sequences are ENHRY and SYGVKD. The DNA of the CDR3 is TGTGCCATCAGTGATCAGGACAGATCTGGGGTTAACTATGGCTACACCTTC. Protein: CAISDQDRSGVNYGYTF.

The V call is TRBV10-3, the J call TRBJ1-2; 7 bases are a match to TRBD1. Germline V gives CDR1 ENHRY, CDR2 SYGVKD. The CDR3 is 14 amino acids. V trimming: 6 bases; J trimming: 6 bases; junction bases outside the gene matches: 10. As DNA, the CDR3 is TGTGCCATCAGGACGACCGACAGGGCCGATGGCTACACCTTC. This encodes CAIRTTDRADGYTF.

The CDR3: CATSRDVGSSGNTIYF. Here the CDR3 DNA reads TGTGCCACCAGCAGAGATGTTGGCAGCTCTGGAAACACCATATATTTT. This chain connects TRBV15 to TRBJ1-3; D is uncertain. The CDR3 is made up of 16 amino acids. Germline loops: CDR1 LNHNV, CDR2 YYDKDF (reference sequence). V lost 0 bases and J lost 0, with 9 bases in between.

Remarks on this clone: One end of the junction fails to match germline, which may point to a read error. The sample holds other DNA sequences that translate to the same CDR3. This chain connects TRBV6-5 to TRBJ1-5, with 9 bases matching TRBD1. Germline V CDR1 and CDR2: MNHEY, SVGAGI. This CDR3 region has 15 residues. CDR3 nucleotide sequence: TGTGCCAGCAGACAGGACAGGGGCGGCAATCAGCCTCAGCATTTT. Amino acids: CASRQDRGGNQPQHF.

The gene calls are TRBV4-1 and TRBJ2-5; no firm D call. Germline V gene sequence: CDR1 MGHRA, CDR2 YSYEKL. The germline V and J ends were trimmed by 4 bases and 1 base, with 10 bases remaining between them. The CDR3 extends over 14 amino acids. The CDR3 region has the DNA TGCGCCAGCAGCCCGGAGATTACCCAAGAGACCCAGTACTTC. It yields the protein CASSPEITQETQYF.

The chain is built from TRBV5-5 and TRBJ2-7; D ambiguous. Germline V gene data show CDR1 as SGHKS and CDR2 as YYEKEE (reference sequence). The CDR3 loop spans 12 amino acids. Trimming cost V 0 bases and J 6 bases, with 7 bases left between them. The chain's CDR3 is CASSLGGSEQYF. The CDR3 DNA sequence: TGTGCCAGCAGCTTGGGCGGATCCGAGCAGTACTTC.

The genes are TRBV11-2 and TRBJ2-7; no definite D call. Germline V gives CDR1 SGHAT, CDR2 FQNNGV. V was cut by 5 bases and J by 2 bases, with 16 bases left in between. The CDR3 runs to 15 residues. CDR3 sequence reads: CASSPRLAFTYEQYF. As DNA, the CDR3 is TGTGCCAGCAGCCCTCGGTTAGCTTTTACCTACGAGCAGTACTTC.

As DNA, the CDR3 is TGTGCCTGGAGCGACACACGATTCCCCCTCGAGCAGTACTTC. The encoded protein is CAWSDTRFPLEQYF. This chain connects TRBV30 to TRBJ2-7, with D unresolved. CDR1 GTSNPN and CDR2 SVGIG come from the germline V gene (reference sequence). The V gene lost 3 bases and the J gene lost 6 bases, with 18 bases spanning the gap. CDR3 length equals 14 residues. Combining the CDR3 with reference TRBV30 and TRBJ2-7 gives the whole variable domain SQTIHQWPATLVQPVGSPLSLECTVEGTSNPNLYWYRQAAGRGLQLLFYSVGIGQISSEVPQNLSASRPQDRQFILSSKKLLLSDSGFYLCAWSDTRFPLEQYFGPGTRLTVT.

This rearrangement joins TRBV7-2 to TRBJ2-2, with 7 positions matching TRBD1. V shed 7 bases, J shed 2 bases, and the junction held 7 bases outside the gene matches. Germline V lookup: CDR1 SGHTA, CDR2 FQGNSA. CDR3 size: 15 residues. This chain's CDR3 is CASIETGINTGELFF. In DNA, the CDR3 is TGTGCCAGCATCGAGACAGGGATTAACACCGGGGAGCTGTTTTTT.

The chain employs TRBV29-1 and TRBJ2-5; 10 bases agree with TRBD2. The V gene's germline CDR1 is SQVTM and CDR2 ANQGSEA. The CDR3 is made up of 16 amino acids. The V segment lost 3 bases and the J segment 4 bases; nucleotides outside the gene matches: 11. CDR3 loop: CSVERGSGGAGETQYF. The DNA of the CDR3 is TGCAGCGTTGAGAGGGGGAGCGGGGGGGCTGGAGAGACCCAGTACTTC.

The chain joins TRBV7-8 to TRBJ1-2; no clear D. Germline assignment: CDR1 SGHVS and CDR2 FQNEAQ. Trimming pared 5 bases from V and 4 bases from J, leaving 11 bases between. The CDR3 contains 13 residues. For the CDR3, the DNA is TGTGCCAGCAGCCCCGATGGCGGCTATGGCTACACCTTC. Translation: CASSPDGGYGYTF.

This chain connects TRBV10-1 to TRBJ2-7; 7 nucleotides line up with TRBD1. Germline V lookup: CDR1 WNHNN, CDR2 SYGVQD (reference sequence). V was clipped by 0 bases and J by 7 bases; unmatched bases: 3. CDR3 length: 13 amino acids. The CDR3 loop reads CASSESTGAEQYF. The CDR3 DNA sequence: TGCGCCAGCAGTGAGTCCACAGGGGCGGAGCAGTACTTC.

This chain links TRBV11-3 with TRBJ2-7; D uncertain. V lost 0 bases to trimming and J lost 2 bases, with 11 bases between them. The CDR3 length is 15 residues. The germline gives CDR1 SGHNT, CDR2 YENEEA. Written as DNA, the CDR3 is TGTGCCAGCAGCTTAGATGGTCAGAAAACCTACGAGCAGTACTTC. This gives the protein CASSLDGQKTYEQYF.

This chain connects TRBV4-1 to TRBJ2-7, with 11 bases that match TRBD2. CDR1 and CDR2 (germline): MGHRA, YSYEKL. Trimming took 3 bases from V and 4 from J; bases not matched to a gene: 8. The CDR3 extends over 16 amino acids. Here the CDR3 DNA reads TGCGCCAGCAGCCAGACAGGGACTAGCGGTCGTTACGAGCAGTACTTC. Its translation: CASSQTGTSGRYEQYF.

The V gene is TRBV11-2, the J gene TRBJ2-3, with D possibly matching TRBD2 (5 bases). V lost 5 bases to trimming and J lost 0 bases, with 6 bases between them. The germline V gene has CDR1 SGHAT and CDR2 FQNNGV. This CDR3 has 13 amino acids. The CDR3 loop reads CASSRTSTDTQYF. CDR3 sequence (DNA): TGTGCCAGCAGCCGGACTAGCACAGATACGCAGTATTTT.

The rearrangement uses TRBV27 and TRBJ1-2; 7 positions agree with TRBD1. This CDR3 region has 14 residues. V lost 5 bases, J lost 5 bases, and 8 bases stayed unmatched. CDR1 and CDR2 from the germline V gene are MNHEY and SMNVEV (reference sequence). The CDR3 loop reads CASSRQGPNYGYTF. For the CDR3, the DNA is TGTGCCAGCAGTCGACAGGGCCCCAATTATGGCTACACCTTC.

This clone came up a few times. The chain couples TRBV11-2 to TRBJ2-1; TRBD2 matches at 7 bases. The CDR3 spans 16 residues. V lost 4 bases and J lost 9; bases outside the gene matches: 15. Looked up from germline, CDR1 is SGHAT and CDR2 is FQNNGV. This chain's CDR3 is CASSSRIAGLAPEQFF. The CDR3 DNA is TGTGCCAGCAGCTCCAGGATAGCGGGCCTCGCCCCTGAGCAGTTCTTC.